The rows below give T cell receptor beta chains drawn from one sample of a study of cytomegalovirus exposure and HLA in healthy donors. Only in-frame clones appear in the TCRdb table, and some are missing; sequencing was by immunoSEQ multiplex PCR. The sample records more than 150,000 clones, approximately 83% being singletons. The source material was PBMCs. The receptors shown here come from a woman younger than 35 in good health and CMV-seronegative. The CDR3 runs from the conserved cysteine through the conserved F or W. Fields, in order: CDR3 protein, CDR3 DNA, D gene, clone size, V gene, J gene. A D gene is named only where the DNA matches it firmly. A row's size may be missing; if present it is once, few, many or a size class.

CAISERGGNQPQHF	TGTGCCATCAGTGAGCGGGGGGGAAATCAGCCCCAGCATTTT	.	.	TRBV10-3	TRBJ1-5
CASSGRTDQGANYGYTF	TGTGCCAGCAGTGGAAGGACAGACCAAGGAGCTAACTATGGCTACACCTTC	.	.	TRBV2	TRBJ1-2
CASSQQGPDTQYF	TGCGCCAGCAGTCAACAGGGCCCAGATACGCAGTATTTT	.	.	TRBV23-1	TRBJ2-3
CASSATDTRAFF	TGTGCCAGCAGCGCCACCGATACAAGAGCTTTCTTT	.	.	TRBV9	TRBJ1-1
CASSLGPGYEQYF	TGCGCCAGCAGCTTGGGTCCAGGATACGAGCAGTACTTC	.	.	TRBV5-1	TRBJ2-7
CASRDRNSYEQYF	TGTGCCAGCAGAGACAGGAACTCCTACGAGCAGTACTTC	.	.	TRBV6-1	TRBJ2-7
CASSPTLNSAGYTF	TGTGCCAGCAGTCCCACACTAAACTCGGCTGGCTACACCTTC	.	.	TRBV5-4	TRBJ1-2
CASSRTSLNTGELFF	TGTGCCAGCAGCAGGACTAGTCTGAACACCGGGGAGCTGTTTTTT	TRBD2	.	TRBV11-2	TRBJ2-2
CASRGQGPLGEKLFF	TGTGCCAGCAGGGGGCAGGGGCCCCTCGGGGAAAAACTGTTTTTT	.	once	TRBV28	TRBJ1-4
CASSLGPGGGYTF	TGCGCCAGCAGCTTGGGTCCCGGGGGAGGCTACACCTTC	.	.	TRBV5-1	TRBJ1-2
CASSLQTGTNYEQYF	TGTGCCAGCAGCTTACAGACCGGGACTAACTACGAGCAGTACTTC	TRBD2	.	TRBV7-6	TRBJ2-7
CASSLQGEAFF	TGTGCCAGCTCGTTACAGGGTGAAGCTTTCTTT	.	.	TRBV18	TRBJ1-1
CASSYSRDSSYEQYF	TGTGCCAGCAGTTACTCGCGGGACAGCTCCTACGAGCAGTACTTC	.	.	TRBV6-5	TRBJ2-7
CASSVQGPNTEAFF	TGTGCCAGCAGTGTTCAGGGCCCAAACACTGAAGCTTTCTTT	.	.	TRBV6-1	TRBJ1-1
CASSENSGGADEQFF	TGTGCCAGCAGTGAAAATAGCGGGGGGGCCGATGAGCAGTTCTTC	TRBD2	.	TRBV6-4	TRBJ2-1